This T cell receptor beta chain comes out of a study of T cells after yellow fever vaccination. The ends were cut back, 2 bases at V and 4 bases at J, with 8 bases in the middle. The CDR3 is 12 amino acids. Per germline, CDR1 DFQATT and CDR2 SNEGSKA (reference sequence). Template switching by 5'RACE produced TCR cDNA, adding a universal primer site and UMIs. Using its own MiXCR run on the 5' RACE reads, TCRdb lists one record per CDR3 protein. This sample has 250,000 to 400,000 distinct CDR3 sequences, with over 4% found just once. The clonotype comes from a man between 18 and 35 years old who received the YFV17D yellow fever vaccine. The sample was PBMCs, taken 5 days after the yellow fever booster vaccination. The chain has TRBV20-1 and TRBJ1-2; the D gene is possibly TRBD1 (5 bases). In nucleotides, the CDR3 is TGCAGTGCTAGATGGGGGGGCTATGGCTACACCTTC. Translated: CSARWGGYGYTF.